This T cell receptor (beta chain) was recovered during a study of T cells in tumors after PD-1 blockade. Study-wide context: Each patient got pembrolizumab 200 mg every 3 weeks or cemiplimab 350 mg every 2 weeks. A subset received ongoing vismodegib 150 mg daily alongside anti-PD-1 therapy.

CDR3 length: 16 amino acids. CDR1 SGHRS and CDR2 YFSETQ come from the germline V gene. V gave up 3 bases and J gave up 3 bases; unmatched junction bases: 6. TCRdb's table, derived via immunoSEQ multiplex PCR, lists solely in-frame clones and lacks some. The table has 50,000 or so clones, 79% seen once; the top ten hold around 15%. Notes on this clone: The antigen is not known.

Study-wide findings and caveats: Some novel exhausted tumor clones appeared in pre-treatment blood, suggesting peripheral recruitment.

The chain is built from TRBV5-1 and TRBJ2-6; 7 bases map to TRBD1. This clonotype originated in a human donor with basal cell carcinoma. Specimen: PBMCs, collected before anti-PD-1 treatment. CDR3 protein: CASSSANRGGANVLTF. The CDR3 nucleotides read TGCGCCAGCAGCTCTGCAAACAGGGGTGGGGCCAACGTCCTGACTTTC.